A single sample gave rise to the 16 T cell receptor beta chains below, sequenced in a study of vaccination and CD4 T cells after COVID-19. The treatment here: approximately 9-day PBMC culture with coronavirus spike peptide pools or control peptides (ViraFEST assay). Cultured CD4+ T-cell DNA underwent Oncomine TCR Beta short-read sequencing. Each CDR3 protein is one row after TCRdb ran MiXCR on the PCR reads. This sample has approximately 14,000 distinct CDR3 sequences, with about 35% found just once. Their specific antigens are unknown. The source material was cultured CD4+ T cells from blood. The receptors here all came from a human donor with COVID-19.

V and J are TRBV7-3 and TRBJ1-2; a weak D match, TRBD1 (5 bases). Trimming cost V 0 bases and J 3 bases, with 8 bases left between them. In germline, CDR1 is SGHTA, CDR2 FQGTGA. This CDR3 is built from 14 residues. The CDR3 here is CASSLTAGHYGYTF. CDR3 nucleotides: TGTGCCAGCAGCTTAACAGCAGGGCACTATGGCTACACCTTC.

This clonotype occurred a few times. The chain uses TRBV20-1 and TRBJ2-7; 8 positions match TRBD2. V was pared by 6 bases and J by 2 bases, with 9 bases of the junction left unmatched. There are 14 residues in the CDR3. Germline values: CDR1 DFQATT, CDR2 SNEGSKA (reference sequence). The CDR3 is CSAAGTSTPYEQYF. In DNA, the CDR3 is TGCAGTGCAGCCGGGACTAGTACCCCCTACGAGCAGTACTTC.

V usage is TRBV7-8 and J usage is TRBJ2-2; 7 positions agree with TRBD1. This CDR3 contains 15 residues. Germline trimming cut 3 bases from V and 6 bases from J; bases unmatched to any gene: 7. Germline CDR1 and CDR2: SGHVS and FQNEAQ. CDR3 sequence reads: CASSLPRGSSGELFF. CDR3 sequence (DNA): TGTGCCAGCAGCTTGCCCAGGGGGAGTTCCGGGGAGCTGTTTTTT.

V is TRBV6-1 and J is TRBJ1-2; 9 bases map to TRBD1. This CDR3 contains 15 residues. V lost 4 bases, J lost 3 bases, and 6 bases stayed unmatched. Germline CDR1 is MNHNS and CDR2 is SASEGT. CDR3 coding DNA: TGTGCCAGCAGTGGGACAGGGGCCGGGGACTATGGCTACACCTTC. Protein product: CASSGTGAGDYGYTF.

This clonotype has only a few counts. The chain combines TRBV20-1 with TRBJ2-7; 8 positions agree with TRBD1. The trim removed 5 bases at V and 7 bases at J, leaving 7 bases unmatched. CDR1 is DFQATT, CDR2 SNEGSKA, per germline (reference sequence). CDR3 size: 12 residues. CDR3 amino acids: CSAGDRTGEQYF. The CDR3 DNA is TGCAGTGCTGGGGACAGGACGGGGGAGCAGTACTTC.

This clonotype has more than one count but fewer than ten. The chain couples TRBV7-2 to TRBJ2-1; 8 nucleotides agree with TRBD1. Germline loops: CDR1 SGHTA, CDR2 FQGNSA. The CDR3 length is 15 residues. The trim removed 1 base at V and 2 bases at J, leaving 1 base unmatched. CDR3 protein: CASSLGTGPYNEQFF. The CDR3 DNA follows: TGTGCCAGCAGCTTAGGGACAGGGCCCTACAATGAGCAGTTCTTC.

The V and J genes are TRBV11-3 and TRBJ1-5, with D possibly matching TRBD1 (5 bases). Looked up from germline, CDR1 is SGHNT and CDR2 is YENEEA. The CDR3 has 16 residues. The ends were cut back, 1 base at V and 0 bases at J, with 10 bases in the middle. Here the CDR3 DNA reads TGTGCCAGCAGCTTAGCGGGGCCCTATAGCAATCAGCCCCAGCATTTT. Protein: CASSLAGPYSNQPQHF.

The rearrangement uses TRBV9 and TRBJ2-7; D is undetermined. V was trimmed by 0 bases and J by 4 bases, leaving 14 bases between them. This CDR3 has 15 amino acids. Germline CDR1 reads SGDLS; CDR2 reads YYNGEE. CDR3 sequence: CASSVGGSSRYEQYF. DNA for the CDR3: TGTGCCAGCAGCGTAGGTGGCAGCTCCAGATACGAGCAGTACTTC.

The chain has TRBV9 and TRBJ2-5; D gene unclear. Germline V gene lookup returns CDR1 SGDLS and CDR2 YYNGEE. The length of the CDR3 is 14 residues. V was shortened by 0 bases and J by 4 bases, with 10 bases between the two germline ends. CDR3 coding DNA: TGTGCCAGCAGCGTAGAGGGCATGGTAGAGACCCAGTACTTC. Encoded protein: CASSVEGMVETQYF.

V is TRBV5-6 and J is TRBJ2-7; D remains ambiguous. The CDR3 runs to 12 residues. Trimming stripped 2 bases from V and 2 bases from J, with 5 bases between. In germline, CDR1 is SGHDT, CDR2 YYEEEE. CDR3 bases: TGTGCCAGCAGCTTCGAGGCCTACGAGCAGTACTTC. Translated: CASSFEAYEQYF.

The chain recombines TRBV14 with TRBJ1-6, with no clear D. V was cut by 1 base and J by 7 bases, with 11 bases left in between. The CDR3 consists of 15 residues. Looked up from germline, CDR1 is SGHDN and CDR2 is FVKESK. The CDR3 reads CASSQVLGANSPLHF. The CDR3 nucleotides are TGTGCCAGCAGCCAAGTTTTGGGTGCAAATTCACCCCTCCACTTT.

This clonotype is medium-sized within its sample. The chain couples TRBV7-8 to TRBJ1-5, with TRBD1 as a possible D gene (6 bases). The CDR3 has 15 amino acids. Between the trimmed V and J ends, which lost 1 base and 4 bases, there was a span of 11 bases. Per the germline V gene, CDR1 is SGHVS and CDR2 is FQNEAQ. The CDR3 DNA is TGTGCCAGCAGCTTAGTCCCAGGGGAAAATCAGCCCCAGCATTTT. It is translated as CASSLVPGENQPQHF.

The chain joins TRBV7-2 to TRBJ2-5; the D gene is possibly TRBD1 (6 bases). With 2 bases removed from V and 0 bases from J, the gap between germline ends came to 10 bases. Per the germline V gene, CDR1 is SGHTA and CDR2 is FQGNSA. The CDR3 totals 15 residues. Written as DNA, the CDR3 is TGTGCCAGCAGCTTATACCAGGGGTACCAAGAGACCCAGTACTTC. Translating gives CASSLYQGYQETQYF. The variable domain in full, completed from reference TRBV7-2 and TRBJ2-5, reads GAGVSQSPSNKVTEKGKDVELRCDPISGHTALYWYRQSLGQGLEFLIYFQGNSAPDKSGLPSDRFSAERTGGSVSTLTIQRTQQEDSAVYLCASSLYQGYQETQYFGPGTRLLVL.

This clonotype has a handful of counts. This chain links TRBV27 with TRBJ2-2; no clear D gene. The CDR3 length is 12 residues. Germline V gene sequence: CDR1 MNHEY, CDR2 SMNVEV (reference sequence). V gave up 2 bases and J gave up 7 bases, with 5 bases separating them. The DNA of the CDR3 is TGTGCCAGCAGTTTAGCCCGCGGGGAGCTGTTTTTT. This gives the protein CASSLARGELFF.

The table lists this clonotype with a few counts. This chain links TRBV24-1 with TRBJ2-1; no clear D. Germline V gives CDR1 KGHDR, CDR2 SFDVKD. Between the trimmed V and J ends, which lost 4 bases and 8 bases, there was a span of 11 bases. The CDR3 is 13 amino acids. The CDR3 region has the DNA TGTGCCACCAGTGACCACGTTCGGGATGAGCAGTTCTTC. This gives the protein CATSDHVRDEQFF.

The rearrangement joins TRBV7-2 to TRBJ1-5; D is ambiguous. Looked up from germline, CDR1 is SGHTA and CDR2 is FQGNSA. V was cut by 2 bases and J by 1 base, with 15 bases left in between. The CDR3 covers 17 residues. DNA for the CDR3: TGTGCCAGCAGCTTAAGGCCTAGTGGGGTGAGCAATCAGCCCCAGCATTTT. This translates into CASSLRPSGVSNQPQHF.